This T cell receptor (beta chain) appears in the sequencing data of a study of blood T cell repertoires in COVID-19. Sequenced by immunoSEQ multiplex PCR; TCRdb stores in-frame clones only, minus some. Of roughly 330,000 clones in the sample, more than 75% are singletons; the top ten hold 5.3%. CDR1 and CDR2 from the germline V gene are LGHDT and YNNKEL (reference sequence). The CDR3 runs to 12 residues. V was cut by 4 bases and J by 6 bases, with 9 bases left in between. This receptor was identified in a woman in her twenties or thirties who had recovered from COVID-19. The specimen sequenced was PBMCs or T cells enriched from blood (not recorded which). The V gene is TRBV3-1 (or the pseudogene TRBV3-2), the J gene TRBJ1-2; D remains unclear. The CDR3 DNA sequence: TGTGCCAGCAGCCTTACGGAGGATGGCTACACCTTC. Translation: CASSLTEDGYTF.